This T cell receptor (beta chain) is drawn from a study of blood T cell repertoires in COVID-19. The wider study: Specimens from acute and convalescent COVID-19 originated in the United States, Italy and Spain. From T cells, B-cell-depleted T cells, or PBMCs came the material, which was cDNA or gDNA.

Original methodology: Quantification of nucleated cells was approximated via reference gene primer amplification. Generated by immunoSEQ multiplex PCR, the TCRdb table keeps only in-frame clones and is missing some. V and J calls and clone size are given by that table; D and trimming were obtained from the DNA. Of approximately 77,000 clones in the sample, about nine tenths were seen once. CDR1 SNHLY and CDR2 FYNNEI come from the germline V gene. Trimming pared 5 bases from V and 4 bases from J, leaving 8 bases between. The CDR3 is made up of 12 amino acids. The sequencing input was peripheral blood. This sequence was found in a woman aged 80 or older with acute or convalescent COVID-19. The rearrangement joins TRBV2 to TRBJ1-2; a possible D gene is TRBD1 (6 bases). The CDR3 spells CASSTDSYGYTF. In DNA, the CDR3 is TGTGCCAGCAGTACGGACAGCTATGGCTACACCTTC.